This TCR beta chain was profiled in a study of regulatory T cells in long-lasting Graves disease. Germline values: CDR1 MNHNS, CDR2 SASEGT. The CDR3 is made up of 14 amino acids. V lost 1 base and J lost 1, with 7 bases in between. CDR3-region Arm-PCR and iRepertoire HTBI primers produced the TCR beta libraries. TCRdb re-analysed the multiplex PCR reads in MiXCR, keeping a single row per CDR3 protein. The sample consists of 650,000 to 700,000 distinct CDR3 sequences, approximately 29% of them appearing once. This clonotype was counted many times. The time point is: persistent/refractory GD, antithyroid drugs over 5 years with positive TRAb. The TCR library was prepared using RNA isolated from PBMCs.

The chain has TRBV6-1 and TRBJ1-1, with a possible D match to TRBD1 (5 bases). This receptor was obtained from a female donor with Graves disease. Here the sequenced sample was peripheral blood mononuclear cells (PBMCs), taken when the disease was refractory, from a patient treated with antithyroid drugs. CDR3 in amino acids: CASSEGTRNTEAFF. The CDR3 nucleotides read TGTGCCAGCAGTGAAGGGACACGGAACACTGAAGCTTTCTTT.